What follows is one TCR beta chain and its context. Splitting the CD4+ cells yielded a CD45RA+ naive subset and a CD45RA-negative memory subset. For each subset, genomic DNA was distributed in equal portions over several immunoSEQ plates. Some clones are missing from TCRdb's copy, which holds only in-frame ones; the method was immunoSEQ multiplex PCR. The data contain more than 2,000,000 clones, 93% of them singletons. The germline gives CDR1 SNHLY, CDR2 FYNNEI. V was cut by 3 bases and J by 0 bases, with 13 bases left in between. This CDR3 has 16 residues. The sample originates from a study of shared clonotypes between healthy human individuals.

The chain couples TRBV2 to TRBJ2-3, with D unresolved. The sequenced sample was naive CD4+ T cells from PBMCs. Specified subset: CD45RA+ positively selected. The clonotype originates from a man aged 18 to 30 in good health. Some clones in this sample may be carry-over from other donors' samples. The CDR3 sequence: CASSDSLGISTDTQYF. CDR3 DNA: TGTGCCAGCAGTGATTCCCTTGGGATTAGCACAGATACGCAGTATTTT.